This paragraph covers one TCR beta chain sequence. The antigen is unknown. The data were obtained in a study of OX40 agonist ivuxolimab in advanced cancers. Across the study: Patients got intravenous ivuxolimab at 0.01 to 10 mg/kg every 2 weeks. Each dose-escalation patient presented with hepatocellular carcinoma, melanoma, renal cell or head and neck cancer.

Here immunoSEQ multiplex PCR was the method, and the copy in TCRdb shows in-frame clones only, minus some. The sample shows tens of thousands of clones, approximately 86% of them seen only once. The CDR3 contains 13 residues. Germline-derived CDR1 and CDR2 are MGHDK and SYGVNS. The trim removed 5 bases at V and 1 base at J, leaving 1 base unmatched. Study-wide points: Some patients who did not respond also had low normalized T-cell clonal expansion. The antigen specificity of the peripheral T cells (those that were expanded) was not determined.

This chain uses TRBV25-1 with TRBJ1-1, with 7 positions matching TRBD1. The specimen comprised CD4+ or CD8+ T cells sorted from blood, sampled in a trial of the OX40 agonist ivuxolimab. This TCR was sampled from an adult with an advanced solid tumor such as melanoma, head and neck, liver or kidney cancer. CDR3 nucleotides: TGTGCCAGCAGTTGGACAGGGAACACTGAAGCTTTCTTT. Translation gives CASSWTGNTEAFF.